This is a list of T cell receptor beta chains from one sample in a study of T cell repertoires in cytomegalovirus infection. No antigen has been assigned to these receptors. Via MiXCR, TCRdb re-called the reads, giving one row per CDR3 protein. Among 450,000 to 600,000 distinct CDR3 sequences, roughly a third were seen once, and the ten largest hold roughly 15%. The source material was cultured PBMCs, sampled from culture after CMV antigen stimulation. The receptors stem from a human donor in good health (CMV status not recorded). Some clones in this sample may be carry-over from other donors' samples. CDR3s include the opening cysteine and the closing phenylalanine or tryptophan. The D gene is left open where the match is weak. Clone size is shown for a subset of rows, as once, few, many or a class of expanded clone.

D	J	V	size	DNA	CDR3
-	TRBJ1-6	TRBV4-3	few	TGCGCCAGCAGCCCAAGCTATGAATCCTATAATTCACCCCTCCACTTT	CASSPSYESYNSPLHF
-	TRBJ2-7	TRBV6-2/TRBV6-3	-	TGTGCCAGCAGGATCAGGGGACGCTACGAGCAGTACTTC	CASRIRGRYEQYF
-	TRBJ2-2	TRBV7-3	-	TGTGCCAGCAGCTTAACGGGGACTTCTGTAAGGGACACCGGGGAGCTGTTTTTT	CASSLTGTSVRDTGELFF
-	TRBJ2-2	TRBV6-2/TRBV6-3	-	TGTGCCAGCAGCCCCGGAGCCCCAGGGCACACCGGGGAGCTGTTTTTT	CASSPGAPGHTGELFF
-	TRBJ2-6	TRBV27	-	TGTGCCAGCAGTTTAGCCTGGGCGGCTGGGGCCAACGTCCTGACTTTC	CASSLAWAAGANVLTF
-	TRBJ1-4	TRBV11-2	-	TGTGCCAGCAGCGCCCGACGGGGGGCCCCTAATGAAAAACTGTTTTTT	CASSARRGAPNEKLFF
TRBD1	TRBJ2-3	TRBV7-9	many	TGTGCCAGCAGCCCAAGGACAGGACCTGACCGTCCAGCGGGCACAGATACGCAGTATTTT	CASSPRTGPDRPAGTDTQYF
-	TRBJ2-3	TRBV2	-	TGTGCCAGCATTGGTGGGAGGACCACAGATACGCAGTATTTT	CASIGGRTTDTQYF
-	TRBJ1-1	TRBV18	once	TGTGCCAGCTCAACACTGGGGACTGAAGCTTTCTTT	CASSTLGTEAFF
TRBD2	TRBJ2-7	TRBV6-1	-	TGTGCCAGCAGTGAAGAACTAGCGGGAGTGTACGAGCAGTACTTC	CASSEELAGVYEQYF
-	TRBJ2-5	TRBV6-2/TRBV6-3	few	TGTGCCAGCAGTTACGGCCTAGCTCGGGAGACCCAGTACTTC	CASSYGLARETQYF
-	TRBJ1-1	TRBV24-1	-	TGTGCCACCAGCCAGGGAGGAGGCACTGAAGCTTTCTTT	CATSQGGGTEAFF
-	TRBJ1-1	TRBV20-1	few	TGCAGTGCCCCGGGCGGAGGTGAAGCTTTCTTT	CSAPGGGEAFF
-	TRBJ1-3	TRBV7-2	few	TGTGCCAGCAGCTCGCCGTTACGAAACACCATATATTTT	CASSSPLRNTIYF
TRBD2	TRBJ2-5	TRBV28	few	TGTGCCAGCAGTTTGGCCGGGACTAGCGGAGAGACCCAGTACTTC	CASSLAGTSGETQYF
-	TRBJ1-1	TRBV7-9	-	TGTGCCAGCAGCTGGCAGGTACGCGGAACTGAAGCTTTCTTT	CASSWQVRGTEAFF
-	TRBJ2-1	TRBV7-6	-	TGTGCCAGCAGCTTAGCGCGGGGCGGGGGCATGCTGGGGGTTCACAATGAGCAGTTCTTC	CASSLARGGGMLGVHNEQFF
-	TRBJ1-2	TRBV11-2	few	TGTGCCAGCAGCTTAGGGTCGCAGGGTGATGGCTACACCTTC	CASSLGSQGDGYTF
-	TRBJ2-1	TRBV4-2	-	TGTGCCAGCAGCCTCGAGGGGCAGGGTGAGCAGTTCTTC	CASSLEGQGEQFF
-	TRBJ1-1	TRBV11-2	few	TGTGCCAGCAGCTTAGAAACGAGTGAAGCTTTCTTT	CASSLETSEAFF
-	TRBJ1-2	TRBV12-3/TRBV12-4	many	TGTGCCAGCAGGCTTGGATTGGGGACCTCTGGCTACACCTTC	CASRLGLGTSGYTF
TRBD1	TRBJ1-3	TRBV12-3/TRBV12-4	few	TGTGCCAGCAGCACCGGGACAGTAGGAAACACCATATATTTT	CASSTGTVGNTIYF
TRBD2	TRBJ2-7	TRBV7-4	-	TGTGCCAGCAGCGTGACGGGCGGGAGGGCCGCCTACGAGCAGTACTTC	CASSVTGGRAAYEQYF
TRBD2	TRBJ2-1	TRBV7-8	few	TGTGCCAGCAGCTTAGCGTTTCCTAGCGGGAGAGGAAGACCCAATGAGCAGTTCTTC	CASSLAFPSGRGRPNEQFF
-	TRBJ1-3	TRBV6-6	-	TGTGCCAGCACCCCTCCCGAAGGATCCTCTGGAAACACCATATATTTT	CASTPPEGSSGNTIYF
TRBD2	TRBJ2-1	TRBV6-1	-	TGTGCCAGCAGTGAAGAGACTAGCGGAACCAATGAGCAGTTCTTC	CASSEETSGTNEQFF
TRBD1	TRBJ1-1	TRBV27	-	TGTGCCAGCAGCCGTCCGGGACAGGGTTTGTGGAACACTGAAGCTTTCTTT	CASSRPGQGLWNTEAFF
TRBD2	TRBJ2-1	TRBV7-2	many	TGTGCCAGCAGCTTACGCCCCCAGGGCGGGAGGGGAAATGAGCAGTTCTTC	CASSLRPQGGRGNEQFF
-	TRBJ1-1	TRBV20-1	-	TGCAGTGCGGATAGGGCTAACACTGAAGCTTTCTTT	CSADRANTEAFF
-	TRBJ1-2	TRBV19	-	TGTGCCAGTAGTAAGACATACCATGGCTACACCTTC	CASSKTYHGYTF
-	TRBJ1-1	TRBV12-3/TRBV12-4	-	TGTGCCAGCAGCTCCCCAGGAACTGAAGCTTTCTTT	CASSSPGTEAFF
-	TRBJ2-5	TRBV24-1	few	TGTGCCACCAGTGATTTAGAACAAGAGACCCAGTACTTC	CATSDLEQETQYF
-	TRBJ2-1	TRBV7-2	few	TGTGCCAGCAGCTTAGGTAGCGGTACCTACAATGAGCAGTTCTTC	CASSLGSGTYNEQFF
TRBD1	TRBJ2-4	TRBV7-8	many	TGTGCCAGCAGCCCAGGGACAGTACTAGCCAAAAACATTCAGTACTTC	CASSPGTVLAKNIQYF
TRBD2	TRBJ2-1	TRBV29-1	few	TGCAGCGTTGAAGATTGGCCCCTAGCGGTAAGCTCCTACAATGAGCAGTTCTTC	CSVEDWPLAVSSYNEQFF
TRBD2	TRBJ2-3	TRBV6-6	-	TGTGCCAGCAGTGTTACTAGCGGAGGCACAGATACGCAGTATTTT	CASSVTSGGTDTQYF
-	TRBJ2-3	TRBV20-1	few	TGCAGTGCTAGAGATTATACCCGGCACACCACAGATACGCAGTATTTT	CSARDYTRHTTDTQYF
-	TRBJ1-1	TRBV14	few	TGTGCCAGCAGCCAAGTATTCAGCGTTAACACTGAAGCTTTCTTT	CASSQVFSVNTEAFF
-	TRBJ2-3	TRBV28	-	TGTGCCACCGAAAGGCGACAGGATACGCAGTATTTT	CATERRQDTQYF
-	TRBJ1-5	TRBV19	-	TGTGCCAGTAGTGTACGGGACCCCTGGGGACCCCAGCATTTT	CASSVRDPWGPQHF
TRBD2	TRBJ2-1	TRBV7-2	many	TGTGCCAGCAGCCGTGGGCTAGCGGGAGGAAATGAGCAGTTCTTC	CASSRGLAGGNEQFF
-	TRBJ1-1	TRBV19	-	TGTGCCAGTAGTACGGCCCCTCCGGGCCAGGCTGAAGCTTTCTTT	CASSTAPPGQAEAFF
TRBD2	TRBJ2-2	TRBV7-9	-	TGTGCCAGCAGCTCAGGACTAGCGGGAGGGCCCGCCGGGGAGCTGTTTTTT	CASSSGLAGGPAGELFF
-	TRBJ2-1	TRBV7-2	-	TGTGCCAGCAGCCCAATGAGTACCTACAATGAGCAGTTCTTC	CASSPMSTYNEQFF
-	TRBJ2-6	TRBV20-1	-	TGCAGTGCTAGGGGGGGGGCCGGGGCCAACGTCCTGACTTTC	CSARGGAGANVLTF
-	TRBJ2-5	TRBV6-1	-	TGTGCCAGCAAAAGTGCTTGGCAGAAGCAAGAGACCCAGTACTTC	CASKSAWQKQETQYF
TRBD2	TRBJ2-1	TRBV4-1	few	TGCGCCAGCAGCCAAGTAGGGACTACGTACCGTGAGCAGTTCTTC	CASSQVGTTYREQFF
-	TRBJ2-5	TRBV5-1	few	TGCGCCAGCAGCTTATCCTCGCTTTATAGCCAAGAGACCCAGTACTTC	CASSLSSLYSQETQYF
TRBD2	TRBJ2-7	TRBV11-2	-	TGTGCCAGCAGCTTAGGACTAGCGTGGGAGCAGTACTTC	CASSLGLAWEQYF
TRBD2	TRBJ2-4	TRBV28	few	TGTGCCAGCAGTACACCGGGGGGGTATGGGGCCAAAAACATTCAGTACTTC	CASSTPGGYGAKNIQYF
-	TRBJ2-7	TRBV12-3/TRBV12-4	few	TGTGCCAGCAGTTTAGTAGGTGTGGGGCAGTACTTC	CASSLVGVGQYF
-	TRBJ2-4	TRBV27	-	TGTGCCAGCAGTTCAGAAGTCGGAAACATTCAGTACTTC	CASSSEVGNIQYF
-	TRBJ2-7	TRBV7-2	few	TGTGCCAGCAGCTTAACGGAGCGGCGAAGCGGGTACTCCTACGAGCAGTACTTC	CASSLTERRSGYSYEQYF
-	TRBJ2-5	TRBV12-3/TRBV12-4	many	TGTGCCAGCATTAATTGGGGCGGGGAGACCCAGTACTTC	CASINWGGETQYF
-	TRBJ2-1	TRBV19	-	TGTGCCAGTAGATCGGGCCCAATCAATGAGCAGTTCTTC	CASRSGPINEQFF
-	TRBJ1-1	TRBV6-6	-	TGTGCCAGCAGTTTCCGGACAGTGAACACTGAAGCTTTCTTT	CASSFRTVNTEAFF
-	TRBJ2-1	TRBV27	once	TGTGCCAGCAGCCTCTGGGCAAGCTCCTACAATGAGCAGTTCTTC	CASSLWASSYNEQFF
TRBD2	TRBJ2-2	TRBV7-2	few	TGTGCCAGCAGCTCTTCCTTTAGGGGACTAGGGGCCGGGGAGCTGTTTTTT	CASSSSFRGLGAGELFF
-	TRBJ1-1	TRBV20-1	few	TGCAGTGTGGGCAGGGACACTGAAGCTTTCTTT	CSVGRDTEAFF